The T cell receptor beta chain under discussion was sequenced for a study of shared clonotypes between healthy human individuals. About the research overall: CD4 naive and memory got three plates each, CD8 naive two, CD8 memory one. Regarding the study as a whole: A small donor pool kept down the genetic and exposure-history diversity that was represented. Only blood was sampled, and tissue TCR repertoires likely differ from blood ones. Larger estimated richness was generally seen in naive subsets than in memory subsets.

Assay used: immunoSEQ multiplex PCR; TCRdb lists only in-frame clones, some missing. The repertoire consists of about 680,000 clones, with around four fifths occurring once and the leading ten covering about 1.8%. This clone occurred many times. The antigen is undetermined. Trimming cost V 0 bases and J 0 bases, with 12 bases left between them. This CDR3 contains 17 residues. Looked up from germline, CDR1 is MNHNS and CDR2 is SASEGT. Sequencing was carried out using memory CD4+ T cells sorted from blood. Described subset: CD45RA-negative fraction. This chain joins TRBV6-1 and TRBJ1-5; the D is unclear. This TCR was sampled from a woman in her 30s in good health. The CDR3 here is CASSEAPLGSSNQPQHF. The CDR3 DNA reads TGTGCCAGCAGTGAAGCGCCCCTGGGCAGTAGCAATCAGCCCCAGCATTTT.